This TCR beta chain derives from a study of tumor and adjacent non-tumor tissue in lung cancer. Study-wide context: Stage I to III disease affected approximately 11 men and 5 women aged about 30 to 85. Each sample yielded a few million productive TCRbeta reads on average.

General observations from the study: Higher tumor TCR diversity was associated with shorter survival. Normal lung showed higher cumulative top 100 clone frequency than tumor.

This clonotype appeared a few times. The antigen is unknown. The library came from three nested PCR rounds adapted from ARM-PCR protocols. TCRdb itself ran the multiplex PCR reads through MiXCR, one entry per CDR3 protein. The sample contains some 100,000 distinct CDR3 sequences, 50% to 70% of which appear only once. V was shortened by 3 bases and J by 3 bases, with 14 bases between the two germline ends. The CDR3 length is 15 residues. Germline CDR1 LGHNA, CDR2 YNFKEQ. RNA was extracted from bulk tissue without any cell sorting. The normal lung tissue was taken more than 3 cm from the tumor edge. The source material was distant non-tumor lung tissue. The clonotype originates from a man aged 55 to 70 with non-small cell lung cancer. This chain joins TRBV4-2 and TRBJ1-2; TRBD1 might be the D (5 bases). As DNA, the CDR3 is TGTGCCAGCAGCCATGGGGGGTCAGGGTACTATGGCTACACCTTC. This codes for CASSHGGSGYYGYTF.